The 27 T cell receptor beta chains reported below all come from one sample, sequenced in a study of beta chain features in type 1 diabetes. Expressed TCRB transcripts were sequenced because the entire RNA isolate underwent reverse transcription. TCRdb's table, derived via immunoSEQ multiplex PCR, lists solely in-frame clones and lacks some. The sample includes 400,000 to 500,000 clones, roughly 13% of them seen just once. Sequencing used naive CD4+ T cells from blood. Receptors originate from a man in his thirties or forties in good health.

This chain links TRBV27 with TRBJ1-2; 7 positions match TRBD1. The CDR3 has 14 residues. CDR1 MNHEY and CDR2 SMNVEV come from the germline V gene (reference sequence). V was pared by 5 bases and J by 5 bases, with 8 bases of the junction left unmatched. The CDR3 DNA sequence: TGTGCCAGCAGTGCTCTCAGGGGGTTATATGGCTACACCTTC. Amino acids: CASSALRGLYGYTF.

The CDR3 DNA sequence: TGTGCCAGCAGCATCCGGGACAAAGTGGGGGAGCTGTTTTTT. Translated, it gives CASSIRDKVGELFF. The chain carries TRBV9 and TRBJ2-2; maybe TRBD1 (6 bases). This CDR3 is built from 14 residues. Deletions cut 4 bases from V and 8 bases from J, with 15 bases between. CDR1 and CDR2 from the germline V gene are SGDLS and YYNGEE.

The V gene is TRBV29-1, the J gene TRBJ2-3, with unresolved D. Germline loops: CDR1 SQVTM, CDR2 ANQGSEA. V was shortened by 1 base and J by 5 bases, with 7 bases between the two germline ends. This CDR3 comprises 12 residues. The CDR3: CSVEGVLDTQYF. The CDR3 bases are TGCAGCGTTGAAGGGGTTTTAGATACGCAGTATTTT.

The chain employs TRBV9 and TRBJ2-3; D not resolved. V was cut by 3 bases and J by 0 bases, with 8 bases left in between. In germline, CDR1 is SGDLS, CDR2 YYNGEE. The CDR3 length is 14 residues. The CDR3 here is CASSGSSSTDTQYF. The CDR3 coding sequence is TGTGCCAGCAGCGGTAGCAGCAGCACAGATACGCAGTATTTT.

This clone was counted a few times. CDR3 in DNA: TGCGCCAGCAGCCAAGAGACGCCGCGGTCTAATTCACCCCTCCACTTT. It encodes CASSQETPRSNSPLHF. V gene TRBV4-3 combines with J gene TRBJ1-6; D is undetermined. This CDR3 comprises 16 residues. Germline V gene lookup returns CDR1 LGHNA and CDR2 YSLEER. Trimming left V 0 bases short and J 6 bases short, with 12 bases between.

The J gene is TRBJ2-7, the V gene TRBV5-4; 8 bases are shared with TRBD2. The V gene end was trimmed by 4 bases and the J gene end by 4 bases; junction bases not matched to a gene: 10. Germline V lookup: CDR1 SGHNT, CDR2 YYREEE (reference sequence). The CDR3 is 15 residues long. CDR3 sequence reads: CASSRRGVGAYEQYF. The CDR3 DNA is TGTGCCAGCAGCCGGCGGGGGGTAGGAGCGTACGAGCAGTACTTC.

The table lists this clone with a few counts. This chain joins TRBV10-3 and TRBJ2-5; 11 bases are a match to TRBD2. The CDR3 extends over 17 amino acids. The germline V gene encodes CDR1 ENHRY and CDR2 SYGVKD. The V and J ends lost 10 bases and 4 bases, in that order; junction bases with no gene match: 17. This chain's CDR3 is CATQTRTSGSNLETQYF. The CDR3 bases are TGTGCCACCCAGACGAGAACTAGCGGGAGCAACTTAGAGACCCAGTACTTC.

This clone was counted a few times. This specimen includes other DNA sequences encoding the same CDR3. The chain couples TRBV7-2 to TRBJ2-7, with no clear D. The CDR3 has 11 residues. From germline, CDR1 is SGHTA and CDR2 FQGNSA. The V gene lost 2 bases and the J gene lost 4 bases, with 3 bases spanning the gap. The DNA of the CDR3 is TGTGCCAGCAGCTTATTGTACGAGCAGTACTTC. Amino acids: CASSLLYEQYF.

V and J are TRBV6-6 and TRBJ1-4; no firm D call. Trimming removed 6 bases at V and 7 bases at J, with 9 bases between. In germline, CDR1 is MNHNY, CDR2 SVGAGI (reference sequence). The CDR3 sequence is 12 residues long. The CDR3 spells CASSPPGEKLFF. DNA for the CDR3: TGTGCCAGCAGCCCGCCGGGTGAAAAACTGTTTTTT.

This clone was observed a few times. The chain joins TRBV6-5 to TRBJ2-1, with a weak D call TRBD1 (5 bases). CDR1 is MNHEY and CDR2 is SVGAGI in the germline V gene. CDR3 length: 15 residues. Trimming stripped 7 bases from V and 4 bases from J, with 17 bases between. The CDR3 spells CASIRSQGLYNEQFF. As DNA, the CDR3 is TGTGCCAGCATACGGTCCCAGGGCCTGTACAATGAGCAGTTCTTC.

V is TRBV7-9 and J is TRBJ1-5, with TRBD1 matching over 8 bases. The CDR3 runs 16 residues. Germline loops: CDR1 SEHNR, CDR2 FQNEAQ (reference sequence). The J segment lost 5 bases and the V segment lost 5 bases, leaving 11 bases of the junction unmatched. The CDR3 loop is CASSGGAGGYDQPQHF. CDR3 nucleotides: TGTGCCAGCAGCGGAGGGGCAGGGGGCTACGATCAGCCCCAGCATTTT.

This clone was recorded a few times. The J gene is TRBJ2-6, the V gene TRBV7-2; D gene ambiguous. This CDR3 has 15 amino acids. Germline V gene data show CDR1 as SGHTA and CDR2 as FQGNSA. The ends were cut back, 2 bases at V and 4 bases at J, with 9 bases in the middle. CDR3 coding DNA: TGTGCCAGCAGCTTAATCCCGGCAGGGGCCAACGTCCTGACTTTC. Protein: CASSLIPAGANVLTF.

The rearrangement uses TRBV7-9 and TRBJ1-4; D not certain. Between the trimmed V and J ends, which lost 2 bases and 7 bases, there was a span of 5 bases. CDR3 length: 12 residues. Germline assignment: CDR1 SEHNR and CDR2 FQNEAQ (reference sequence). This CDR3 is CASSLSPEKLFF. The CDR3 DNA follows: TGTGCCAGCAGCTTATCTCCTGAAAAACTGTTTTTT.

The chain joins TRBV30 to TRBJ2-3; D gene ambiguous. The germline gives CDR1 GTSNPN, CDR2 SVGIG (reference sequence). The CDR3 totals 14 residues. Trimming pared 0 bases from V and 1 base from J, leaving 8 bases between. In nucleotides, the CDR3 is TGTGCCTGGAGTGTAGGTCCGGGCACAGATACGCAGTATTTT. Translating it yields CAWSVGPGTDTQYF. Full variable domain (outside the CDR3, taken from reference TRBV30 and TRBJ2-3): SQTIHQWPATLVQPVGSPLSLECTVEGTSNPNLYWYRQAAGRGLQLLFYSVGIGQISSEVPQNLSASRPQDRQFILSSKKLLLSDSGFYLCAWSVGPGTDTQYFGPGTRLTVL.

In this sample, this clone turned up once. Other DNA sequences in the sample encode the same CDR3. V and J are TRBV5-1 and TRBJ2-5; D tentatively fits TRBD1 or TRBD2 (5 bases each). Looked up from germline, CDR1 is SGHRS and CDR2 is YFSETQ. V lost 0 bases to trimming and J lost 2 bases, with 11 bases between them. The CDR3 is 15 residues long. The CDR3 sequence is CASSLDGTGQETQYF. CDR3 in DNA: TGCGCCAGCAGCTTGGATGGGACGGGACAAGAGACCCAGTACTTC.

The chain employs TRBV9 and TRBJ2-1; the match to TRBD1 covers 9 bases. There are 18 residues in the CDR3. Looked up from germline, CDR1 is SGDLS and CDR2 is YYNGEE. Trimming at V came to 0 bases and at J to 11 bases, leaving 18 bases not matched to a gene. The CDR3 is CASSVDPSGQGISFKQFF. The CDR3 nucleotides are TGTGCCAGCAGCGTAGACCCCAGTGGACAGGGGATTTCCTTTAAGCAGTTCTTC.

The rearrangement joins TRBV5-6 to TRBJ2-5; possible D gene TRBD2, 6 bases. The CDR3 has 14 amino acids. V gave up 0 bases and J gave up 5 bases, with 11 bases separating them. Germline V gene sequence: CDR1 SGHDT, CDR2 YYEEEE. Written as DNA, the CDR3 is TGTGCCAGCAGCTTGGCCGGGGGAGCGGAGACCCAGTACTTC. This sequence encodes CASSLAGGAETQYF.

The rearrangement uses TRBV5-1 and TRBJ2-7; possibly TRBD2 for D (5 bases). This CDR3 has 15 amino acids. V was cut by 0 bases and J by 4 bases, with 14 bases left in between. Germline V gene sequence: CDR1 SGHRS, CDR2 YFSETQ. Written as DNA, the CDR3 is TGCGCCAGCAGCTTGGCGGGGTCCAACCGATACGAGCAGTACTTC. It yields the protein CASSLAGSNRYEQYF. The variable domain in full, with the rest retrieved from reference TRBV5-1 and TRBJ2-7, is KAGVTQTPRYLIKTRGQQVTLSCSPISGHRSVSWYQQTPGQGLQFLFEYFSETQRNKGNFPGRFSGRQFSNSRSEMNVSTLELGDSALYLCASSLAGSNRYEQYFGPGTRLTVT.

The V and J genes are TRBV19 and TRBJ2-1; 9 bases line up with TRBD1. CDR3 length: 17 amino acids. Germline V gene sequence: CDR1 LNHDA, CDR2 SQIVND (reference sequence). With V trimmed by 6 bases and J by 8 bases, 17 bases remained unmatched. Here the CDR3 reads CASSHFPGTGYEDEQFF. The CDR3 DNA reads TGTGCCAGTAGCCACTTCCCCGGGACAGGGTACGAGGATGAGCAGTTCTTC.

As DNA, the CDR3 is TGTGCCAGCAGAATAGCGGGAGGGGCGGAGACCCAGTACTTC. Translation gives CASRIAGGAETQYF. The chain has TRBV6-5 and TRBJ2-5; 11 bases agree with TRBD2. V lost 6 bases to trimming and J lost 5 bases; unmatched junction nucleotides: 5. From germline, CDR1 is MNHEY and CDR2 SVGAGI. The CDR3 is 14 residues long.

This sequence joins TRBV4-3 and TRBJ1-3; the match to TRBD1 covers 8 bases. Germline values: CDR1 LGHNA, CDR2 YSLEER. This CDR3 is built from 15 residues. J was trimmed by 3 bases and V by 5 bases; bases with no gene match: 6. CDR3 sequence (DNA): TGCGCCAGCAGCAGGACAGGGCTTTTTGGAAACACCATATATTTT. This translates into CASSRTGLFGNTIYF.

This chain joins TRBV6-5 and TRBJ2-7; 8 bases line up with TRBD2. CDR3 length: 13 residues. Trimming cost V 11 bases and J 2 bases; bases outside gene matches: 8. Per germline, CDR1 MNHEY and CDR2 SVGAGI. The CDR3 loop reads CARLTSATYEQYV. The DNA of the CDR3 is TGTGCCCGACTGACTAGCGCGACCTACGAGCAGTACGTC.

The genes are TRBV20-1 and TRBJ2-7; 7 bases agree with TRBD2. CDR3 length equals 11 residues. Germline loops: CDR1 DFQATT, CDR2 SNEGSKA (reference sequence). J was trimmed by 5 bases and V by 6 bases; bases with no gene match: 4. Written as DNA, the CDR3 is TGCAGTGCAGGACTAGTCAACGAGCAGTACTTC. It codes for CSAGLVNEQYF.

This clone was detected a few times. The chain joins TRBV5-1 to TRBJ2-5, with 12 bases that match TRBD2. V was clipped by 0 bases and J by 1 base; unmatched bases: 4. CDR1 is SGHRS and CDR2 is YFSETQ in the germline V gene. The CDR3 length is 17 residues. Here the CDR3 reads CASSLGGLAGAQETQYF. CDR3 bases: TGCGCCAGCAGCTTGGGGGGACTAGCGGGCGCCCAAGAGACCCAGTACTTC.

This rearrangement joins TRBV7-2 to TRBJ2-3; 10 nucleotides agree with TRBD2. The CDR3 extends over 14 amino acids. J lost 5 bases, V lost 6 bases, and 5 bases had no gene match. CDR1 and CDR2 from the germline V gene are SGHTA and FQGNSA. CDR3: CASRPGTSVDTQYF. In nucleotides, the CDR3 is TGTGCCAGCAGGCCGGGGACTAGCGTAGATACGCAGTATTTT. Supplemented by reference TRBV7-2 and TRBJ2-3, the full variable domain reads GAGVSQSPSNKVTEKGKDVELRCDPISGHTALYWYRQSLGQGLEFLIYFQGNSAPDKSGLPSDRFSAERTGGSVSTLTIQRTQQEDSAVYLCASRPGTSVDTQYFGPGTRLTVL.

The chain couples TRBV20-1 to TRBJ1-1; D remains ambiguous. The CDR3 loop spans 11 amino acids. Germline-derived CDR1 and CDR2 are DFQATT and SNEGSKA (reference sequence). The V gene lost 6 bases and the J gene lost 5 bases, with 10 bases spanning the gap. The CDR3 region is CSALKVTEAFF. DNA of the CDR3: TGCAGTGCCCTCAAGGTAACTGAAGCTTTCTTT.

This clone was detected a few times. The chain uses TRBV29-1 and TRBJ1-1; 7 bases map to TRBD1. The CDR3 runs 17 residues. V dropped 6 bases and J dropped 7; count of bases not matched to a gene: 23. Per germline, CDR1 SQVTM and CDR2 ANQGSEA. The CDR3 is CSVLDDRVYPEGREAFF. CDR3 DNA: TGCAGCGTACTCGATGACAGGGTTTATCCAGAGGGTCGTGAAGCTTTCTTT.